Below are 18 T cell receptor beta chains sequenced from a single sample in a study of cytomegalovirus exposure and HLA in healthy donors. Primers: 60 Vbeta forward and 13 Jbeta reverse. The method was immunoSEQ multiplex PCR; TCRdb's version includes in-frame clones alone and lacks a portion of them. The sample lists 100,000 to 150,000 clones, over 9.5% occurring once. The sample taken for sequencing was PBMCs. The receptor source for this set is a woman under 30 in good health and CMV-seropositive.

This clone was detected only a few times. The gene calls are TRBV25-1 and TRBJ1-1; TRBD1 agrees at 10 bases. With V trimmed by 4 bases and J by 3 bases, 5 bases remained unmatched. CDR3 length: 15 residues. Germline-derived CDR1 and CDR2 are MGHDK and SYGVNS. CDR3 loop: CASSVTGTGDTEAFF. The CDR3 DNA follows: TGTGCCAGCAGTGTTACCGGGACAGGGGACACTGAAGCTTTCTTT. Variable domain in full (rest from reference TRBV25-1 and TRBJ1-1): EADIYQTPRYLVIGTGKKITLECSQTMGHDKMYWYQQDPGMELHLIHYSYGVNSTEKGDLSSESTVSRIRTEHFPLTLESARPSHTSQYLCASSVTGTGDTEAFFGQGTRLTVV.

The rearrangement joins TRBV5-1 to TRBJ2-1; 9 positions match TRBD2. The CDR3 runs 15 residues. CDR1 is SGHRS and CDR2 is YFSETQ in the germline V gene. The trim removed 4 bases at V and 4 bases at J, leaving 6 bases unmatched. The DNA of the CDR3 is TGCGCCAGCAGCGAAGGCGGGAGGGCTTACAATGAGCAGTTCTTC. This encodes CASSEGGRAYNEQFF.

On this clone itself: One end of the junction varies from germline; a read error may be responsible. The chain recombines TRBV2 with TRBJ2-3; 8 bases are shared with TRBD2. The length of the CDR3 is 14 residues. Germline V gene data show CDR1 as SNHLY and CDR2 as FYNNEI. In DNA, the CDR3 is TGTACCAGCAGCCAGCGGGAGTCCACAGATACGCAGTATTTT. Translating gives CTSSQRESTDTQYF.

The chain recombines TRBV7-2 with TRBJ1-1, with D possibly being TRBD1 (5 bases). The germline V gene encodes CDR1 SGHTA and CDR2 FQGNSA. The CDR3 consists of 15 residues. Trimming took off 7 bases at V and 0 bases at J, with 15 bases between the two ends. The CDR3 loop is CASTLSTEMNTEAFF. Here the CDR3 DNA reads TGTGCCAGCACCCTTTCGACAGAAATGAACACTGAAGCTTTCTTT.

V and J are TRBV18 and TRBJ1-5; 7 bases are a match to TRBD1. CDR1 and CDR2 (germline): KGHSH, LQKENI. The CDR3 is 14 amino acids. The junction had 3 bases not matched to a gene; V was cut back by 4 bases and J by 3 bases. CDR3 sequence reads: CASSLTGFNQPQHF. The CDR3 DNA is TGTGCCAGCTCACTGACAGGGTTCAATCAGCCCCAGCATTTT.

The V call is TRBV19, the J call TRBJ1-5; TRBD1 aligns across 7 bases. Germline V gives CDR1 LNHDA, CDR2 SQIVND (reference sequence). The CDR3 spans 12 residues. J lost 2 bases, V lost 11 bases, and 3 bases had no gene match. CDR3 loop: CAGGGGNQPQHF. The CDR3 DNA reads as TGTGCCGGAGGGGGCGGCAATCAGCCCCAGCATTTT.

This clone was seen a few times. This chain uses TRBV29-1 with TRBJ2-7; 8 positions agree with TRBD2. The CDR3 covers 14 residues. Germline V gene sequence: CDR1 SQVTM, CDR2 ANQGSEA. V lost 0 bases, J lost 2 bases, and 3 bases stayed unmatched. The CDR3 nucleotides are TGCAGCGTTGAAGAGGTTAGCGGGACCTACGAGCAGTACTTC. This codes for CSVEEVSGTYEQYF.

V gene TRBV5-1 combines with J gene TRBJ2-2; D might be TRBD2 (6 bases). CDR1 and CDR2 from the germline V gene are SGHRS and YFSETQ. The CDR3 runs to 16 residues. V was cut by 10 bases and J by 1 base, with 20 bases left in between. CDR3 sequence (DNA): TGCGCCTCCTCGCAGGACGCGGGACGGAACACCGGGGAGCTGTTTTTT. Translation gives CASSQDAGRNTGELFF. The full variable domain, its missing parts supplied by reference TRBV5-1 and TRBJ2-2, is KAGVTQTPRYLIKTRGQQVTLSCSPISGHRSVSWYQQTPGQGLQFLFEYFSETQRNKGNFPGRFSGRQFSNSRSEMNVSTLELGDSALYLCASSQDAGRNTGELFFGEGSRLTVL.

The rearrangement uses TRBV5-5 and TRBJ1-1; D not resolved. The ends were cut back, 4 bases at V and 0 bases at J, with 13 bases in the middle. The CDR3 is 15 amino acids. Germline lookup yields CDR1 SGHKS and CDR2 YYEKEE (reference sequence). CDR3 sequence: CASSGAGILNTEAFF. CDR3 nucleotide sequence: TGTGCCAGCAGCGGCGCCGGGATCTTGAACACTGAAGCTTTCTTT.

The chain employs TRBV5-1 and TRBJ2-7; 7 nucleotides match TRBD1. The CDR3 covers 14 residues. Germline values: CDR1 SGHRS, CDR2 YFSETQ. The J segment lost 6 bases and the V segment lost 3 bases, leaving 9 bases of the junction unmatched. The CDR3 DNA reads TGCGCCAGCAGCTATACCGGGACAGCGCTCGAGCAGTACTTC. It codes for CASSYTGTALEQYF.

The V and J genes are TRBV28 and TRBJ2-1; TRBD2 aligns across 9 bases. The CDR3 has 14 residues. The V and J ends lost 8 bases and 4 bases, in that order; junction bases with no gene match: 6. Per the germline V gene, CDR1 is MDHEN and CDR2 is SYDVKM. The CDR3 sequence is CASHPSGDYNEQFF. In nucleotides, the CDR3 is TGTGCCAGCCACCCTAGCGGGGATTACAATGAGCAGTTCTTC.

V and J are TRBV5-1 and TRBJ2-3; 8 positions agree with TRBD2. The CDR3 sequence is 17 residues long. Germline trimming cut 7 bases from V and 0 bases from J; bases unmatched to any gene: 13. The V gene's germline CDR1 is SGHRS and CDR2 YFSETQ. The CDR3 sequence is CASHSLAGTASTDTQYF. The CDR3 DNA is TGCGCCAGCCACTCGCTAGCGGGTACAGCTAGCACAGATACGCAGTATTTT.

Only a few counts were recorded for this clone. The same CDR3 arises from other DNA sequences in this sample as well. The chain links TRBV6-5 to TRBJ2-5; D perhaps matches TRBD1 (6 bases). This CDR3 has 14 residues. V lost 0 bases to trimming and J lost 4 bases, with 9 bases between them. Germline V gives CDR1 MNHEY, CDR2 SVGAGI. CDR3 DNA sequence: TGTGCCAGCAGTTACTCGACCAGGGGAGAGACCCAGTACTTC. It translates to CASSYSTRGETQYF.

The chain joins TRBV4-1 to TRBJ2-1; D not resolved. V was pared by 1 base and J by 5 bases, with 9 bases between. Germline values: CDR1 MGHRA, CDR2 YSYEKL. This CDR3 is built from 14 residues. The CDR3 bases are TGCGCCAGCAGCCAAGCTCCAGGTAACAATGAGCAGTTCTTC. Translated: CASSQAPGNNEQFF.

This clone was seen only a few times. This chain links TRBV6-1 with TRBJ1-1, with D perhaps matching TRBD1 (5 bases). The germline V gene encodes CDR1 MNHNS and CDR2 SASEGT. With 2 bases removed from V and 6 bases from J, the gap between germline ends came to 19 bases. This CDR3 is built from 16 residues. Here the CDR3 reads CASSEPRTPRGAEAFF. The CDR3 DNA sequence: TGTGCCAGCAGTGAACCTAGGACGCCCCGGGGGGCTGAAGCTTTCTTT.

The chain is built from TRBV9 and TRBJ2-7; no reliable D call. There are 14 residues in the CDR3. With 3 bases removed from V and 2 bases from J, the gap between germline ends came to 12 bases. CDR1 and CDR2 (germline): SGDLS, YYNGEE. Written as DNA, the CDR3 is TGTGCCAGCAGCGCTCCGGAGAGCCCCTACGAGCAGTACTTC. Encoded protein: CASSAPESPYEQYF. Full variable domain (outside the CDR3, taken from reference TRBV9 and TRBJ2-7): DSGVTQTPKHLITATGQRVTLRCSPRSGDLSVYWYQQSLDQGLQFLIQYYNGEERAKGNILERFSAQQFPDLHSELNLSSLELGDSALYFCASSAPESPYEQYFGPGTRLTVT.

The chain couples TRBV6-5 to TRBJ2-7; 10 nucleotides align to TRBD1. The CDR3 runs to 15 residues. V gave up 8 bases and J gave up 2 bases; unmatched junction bases: 9. Germline CDR1 is MNHEY and CDR2 is SVGAGI. The CDR3, as DNA: TGTGCCAGCTGTCCGGGGGGGACAGGGGCCTACGAGCAGTACTTC. Its protein product is CASCPGGTGAYEQYF.

This clone was observed a few times. The chain uses TRBV2 and TRBJ2-7; D unclear. V was clipped by 2 bases and J by 4 bases, with 12 bases between them. Germline-derived CDR1 and CDR2 are SNHLY and FYNNEI. The CDR3 is 14 amino acids. Written as DNA, the CDR3 is TGTGCCAGCAGTGAAAGATGGGCTGTTTACGAGCAGTACTTC. Residues: CASSERWAVYEQYF.